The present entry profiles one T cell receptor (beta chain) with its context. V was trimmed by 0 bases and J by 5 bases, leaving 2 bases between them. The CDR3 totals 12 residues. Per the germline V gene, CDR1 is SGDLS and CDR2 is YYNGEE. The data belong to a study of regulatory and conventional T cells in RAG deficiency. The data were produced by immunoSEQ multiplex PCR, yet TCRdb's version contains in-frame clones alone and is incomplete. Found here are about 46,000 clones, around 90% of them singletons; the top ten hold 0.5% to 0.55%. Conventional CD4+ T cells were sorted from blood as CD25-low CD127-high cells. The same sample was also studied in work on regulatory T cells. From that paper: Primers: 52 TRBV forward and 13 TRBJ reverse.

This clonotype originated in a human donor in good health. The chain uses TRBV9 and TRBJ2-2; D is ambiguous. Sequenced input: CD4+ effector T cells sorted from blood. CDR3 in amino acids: CASSVETGELFF. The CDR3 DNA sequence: TGTGCCAGCAGCGTAGAAACCGGGGAGCTGTTTTTT.